This T cell receptor beta chain was profiled in a study of cytomegalovirus exposure and HLA in healthy donors. Whole-study results and caveats: Rarity marked most TCR sequences, yet some public TCRs occurred in many donors.

Here immunoSEQ multiplex PCR was the method, and the copy in TCRdb shows in-frame clones only, minus some. The sample records fewer than 200,000 clones, approximately 81% being singletons. Concerning this clone itself: Its antigen is currently unknown.

The germline CDR1 and CDR2 sequences are SQVTM and ANQGSEA. Trimming cost V 7 bases and J 4 bases, with 20 bases left between them. This CDR3 region has 14 residues. The origin of this receptor is a man younger than 35 in good health and CMV-seropositive. Sequencing was performed on PBMCs. The rearrangement joins TRBV29-1 to TRBJ2-7; possibly TRBD1 for D (7 bases). The CDR3 reads CSGRGGRTGYEQYF. CDR3 nucleotides: TGCAGCGGAAGGGGTGGGAGGACAGGTTACGAGCAGTACTTC.